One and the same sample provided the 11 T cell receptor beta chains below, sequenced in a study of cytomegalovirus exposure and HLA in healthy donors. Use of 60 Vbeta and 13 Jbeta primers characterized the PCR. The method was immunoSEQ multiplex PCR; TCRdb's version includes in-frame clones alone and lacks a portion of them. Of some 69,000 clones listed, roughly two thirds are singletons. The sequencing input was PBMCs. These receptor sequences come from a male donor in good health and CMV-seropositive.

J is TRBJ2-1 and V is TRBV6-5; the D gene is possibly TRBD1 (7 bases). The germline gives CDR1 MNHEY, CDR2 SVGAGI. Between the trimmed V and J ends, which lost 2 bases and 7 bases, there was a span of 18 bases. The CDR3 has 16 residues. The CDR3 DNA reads TGTGCCAGCAGTTACCACGGAGGGGGCGAAACAAATGAGCAGTTCTTC. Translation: CASSYHGGGETNEQFF.

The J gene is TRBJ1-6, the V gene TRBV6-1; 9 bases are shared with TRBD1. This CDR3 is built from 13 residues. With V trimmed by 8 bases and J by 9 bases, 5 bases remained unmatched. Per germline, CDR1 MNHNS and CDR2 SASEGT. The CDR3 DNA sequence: TGTGCCAGCGGCCGGGACAGGGTTTCACCCCTCCACTTT. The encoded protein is CASGRDRVSPLHF.

Here the CDR3 reads CASSLDFAEAFF. CDR3 DNA sequence: TGTGCCAGCAGTTTGGACTTCGCTGAAGCTTTCTTT. The V and J genes are TRBV2 and TRBJ1-1; no firm D call. Between the trimmed V and J ends, which lost 5 bases and 6 bases, there was a span of 10 bases. Looked up from germline, CDR1 is SNHLY and CDR2 is FYNNEI. CDR3 length: 12 residues.

CDR3 residues: CATSSAHSGRAQETQYF. The CDR3 DNA reads TGTGCCACCAGCTCGGCCCATAGCGGGAGGGCCCAAGAGACCCAGTACTTC. The chain has TRBV15 and TRBJ2-5, with TRBD2 matching 11 bases. This CDR3 has 17 residues. J lost 1 base, V lost 5 bases, and 9 bases had no gene match. The germline gives CDR1 LNHNV, CDR2 YYDKDF (reference sequence).

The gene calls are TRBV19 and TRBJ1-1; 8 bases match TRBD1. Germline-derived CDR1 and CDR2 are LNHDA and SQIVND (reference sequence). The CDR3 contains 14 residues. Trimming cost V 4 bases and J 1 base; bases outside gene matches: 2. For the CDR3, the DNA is TGTGCCAGTAGTACCGGACAGGGGAACACTGAAGCTTTCTTT. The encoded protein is CASSTGQGNTEAFF.

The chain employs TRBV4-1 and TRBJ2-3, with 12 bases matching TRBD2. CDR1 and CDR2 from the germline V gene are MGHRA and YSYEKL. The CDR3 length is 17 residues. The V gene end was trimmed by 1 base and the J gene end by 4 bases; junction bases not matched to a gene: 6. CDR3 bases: TGCGCCAGCAGCCAAGTCCTACTAGCGGGAGGCCCAGATACGCAGTATTTT. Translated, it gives CASSQVLLAGGPDTQYF.

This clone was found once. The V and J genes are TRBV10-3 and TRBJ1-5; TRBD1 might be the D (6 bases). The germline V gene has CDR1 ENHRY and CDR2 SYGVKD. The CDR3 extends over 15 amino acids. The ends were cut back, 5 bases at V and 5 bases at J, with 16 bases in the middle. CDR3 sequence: CAISNKDSRHQPQHF. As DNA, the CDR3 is TGTGCCATCAGTAACAAGGACAGCAGACATCAGCCCCAGCATTTT.

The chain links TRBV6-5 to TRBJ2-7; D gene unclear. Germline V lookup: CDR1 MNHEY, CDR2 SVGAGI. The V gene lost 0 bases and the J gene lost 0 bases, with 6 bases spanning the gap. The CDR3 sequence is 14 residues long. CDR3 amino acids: CASSYSPSSYEQYF. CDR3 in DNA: TGTGCCAGCAGTTACTCTCCTAGCTCCTACGAGCAGTACTTC.

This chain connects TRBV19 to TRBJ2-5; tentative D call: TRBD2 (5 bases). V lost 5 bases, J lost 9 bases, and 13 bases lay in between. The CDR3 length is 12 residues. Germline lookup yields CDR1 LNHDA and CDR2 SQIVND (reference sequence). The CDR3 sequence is CASSGSSGAQYF. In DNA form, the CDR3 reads TGTGCCAGTAGTGGGAGCTCCGGGGCCCAGTACTTC. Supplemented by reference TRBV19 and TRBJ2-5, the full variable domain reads DGGITQSPKYLFRKEGQNVTLSCEQNLNHDAMYWYRQDPGQGLRLIYYSQIVNDFQKGDIAEGYSVSREKKESFPLTVTSAQKNPTAFYLCASSGSSGAQYFGPGTRLLVL.

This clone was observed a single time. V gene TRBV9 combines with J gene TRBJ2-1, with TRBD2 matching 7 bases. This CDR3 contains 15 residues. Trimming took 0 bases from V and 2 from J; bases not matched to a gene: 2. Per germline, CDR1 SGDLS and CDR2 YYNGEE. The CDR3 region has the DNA TGTGCCAGCAGCGTAGGCGGGAGAGCCTACAATGAGCAGTTCTTC. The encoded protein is CASSVGGRAYNEQFF.

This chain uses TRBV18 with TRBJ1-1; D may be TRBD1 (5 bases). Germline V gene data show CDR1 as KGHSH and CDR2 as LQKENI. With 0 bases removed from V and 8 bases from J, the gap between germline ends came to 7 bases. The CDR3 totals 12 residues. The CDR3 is CASSPPAGEAFF. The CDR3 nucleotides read TGTGCCAGCTCACCACCGGCAGGGGAAGCTTTCTTT.